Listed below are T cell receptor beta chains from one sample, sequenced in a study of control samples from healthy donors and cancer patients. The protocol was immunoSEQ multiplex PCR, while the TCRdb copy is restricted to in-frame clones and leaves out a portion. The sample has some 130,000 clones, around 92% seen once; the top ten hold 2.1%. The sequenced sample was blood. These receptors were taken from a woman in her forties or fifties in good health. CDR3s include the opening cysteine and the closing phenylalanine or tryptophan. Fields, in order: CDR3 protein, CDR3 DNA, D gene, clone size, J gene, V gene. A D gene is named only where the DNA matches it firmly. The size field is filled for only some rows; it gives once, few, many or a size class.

CASSSRQDNYGYTF,TGTGCCAGCAGCTCCCGACAGGATAACTATGGCTACACCTTC,.,.,TRBJ1-2,TRBV7-8
CASNWNTGELFF,TGTGCCAGCAACTGGAACACCGGGGAGCTGTTTTTT,.,.,TRBJ2-2,TRBV28
CASSPGRDTEAFF,TGTGCCAGCTCACCCGGCAGGGACACTGAAGCTTTCTTT,.,.,TRBJ1-1,TRBV18
CASRGEAFF,TGTGCTAGCCGGGGGGAAGCTTTCTTT,.,.,TRBJ1-1,TRBV7-7
CASSPGTVRYF,TGTGCCAGCAGCCCTGGGACAGTCCGGTACTTC,TRBD1,.,TRBJ2-7,TRBV14
CASSWGAGSTDTQYF,TGTGCCAGCAGCTGGGGGGCAGGGAGCACAGATACGCAGTATTTT,.,.,TRBJ2-3,TRBV5-6
CASSERFMNTEAFF,TGTGCCAGCAGTGAGCGGTTTATGAACACTGAAGCTTTCTTT,.,.,TRBJ1-1,TRBV6-1
CASSKVPSNQPQHF,TGTGCCAGCAGTAAGGTCCCAAGCAATCAGCCCCAGCATTTT,.,once,TRBJ1-5,TRBV6-5
CASKRGSGGYAQYF,TGTGCCAGCAAGCGCGGTAGCGGGGGGTATGCCCAGTACTTC,TRBD2,.,TRBJ2-5,TRBV6-5
CASPAGTSGSQSSYNEQFF,TGTGCCAGCCCCGCCGGGACTAGCGGGAGCCAGAGCTCCTACAATGAGCAGTTCTTC,TRBD2,.,TRBJ2-1,TRBV28
CASSVGSGRTNEKLFF,TGTGCCAGCAGCGTAGGTTCGGGGCGAACTAATGAAAAACTGTTTTTT,.,.,TRBJ1-4,TRBV9
CASSRQGSDSGNTIYF,TGCGCCAGCAGCCGACAGGGGTCGGACTCTGGAAACACCATATATTTT,TRBD1,.,TRBJ1-3,TRBV4-1
CASSFLGSGNTIYF,TGTGCCAGCAGCTTCCTAGGATCTGGAAACACCATATATTTT,.,once,TRBJ1-3,TRBV7-9
CASTTGAPNTEAFF,TGCGCCAGCACTACAGGGGCGCCGAACACTGAAGCTTTCTTT,TRBD1,once,TRBJ1-1,TRBV10-2
CASRHGKTGVNEKLFF,TGTGCCAGTCGCCACGGGAAGACAGGGGTCAATGAAAAACTGTTTTTT,TRBD1,.,TRBJ1-4,TRBV19
CASSVAGGGPYEQYF,TGCGCCAGCAGTGTAGCGGGAGGCGGACCCTACGAGCAGTACTTC,TRBD2,.,TRBJ2-7,TRBV10-2
CASSYSIGLNTEAFF,TGTGCCAGCAGTTACTCGATAGGCTTGAACACTGAAGCTTTCTTT,.,.,TRBJ1-1,TRBV6-6
CASSVQGGNTEAFF,TGTGCCAGCAGTGTTCAGGGGGGGAACACTGAAGCTTTCTTT,TRBD1,.,TRBJ1-1,TRBV2
CASSIRGLENEQFF,TGTGCCAGTAGTATTCGTGGACTAGAGAATGAGCAGTTCTTC,TRBD2,.,TRBJ2-1,TRBV19
CASSSLKLAGTYNEQFF,TGCGCCAGCAGCTCGTTGAAACTAGCGGGAACCTACAATGAGCAGTTCTTC,TRBD2,once,TRBJ2-1,TRBV5-1
CASSQVSSGNTIYF,TGTGCCAGCAGCCAAGTATCCTCTGGAAACACCATATATTTT,.,once,TRBJ1-3,TRBV3-1/TRBV3-2